This T cell receptor (beta chain) was obtained from a study of cytomegalovirus exposure and HLA in healthy donors. General observations from the study: Specific recognition of CMV antigens was confirmed in vitro for three chains (all CMV-associated).

Trimming took 5 bases from V and 4 from J, leaving 10 bases between them. Germline assignment: CDR1 SQVTM and CDR2 ANQGSEA. This CDR3 region has 12 residues. About this clone: Antigen: not known.

The repertoire was sequenced with immunoSEQ multiplex PCR; TCRdb's copy has only in-frame clones and lacks some. The repertoire holds some 90,000 clones, with roughly 87% as singletons. The donors were part of the approximately 120-subject validation cohort, which stood apart from the roughly 670-subject first cohort. The rearrangement links TRBV29-1 to TRBJ2-3, with D unclear. The clonotype originates from a young man in good health and CMV-seropositive. Sequences were obtained from PBMCs. CDR3 sequence reads: CSVPPIADTQYF. The DNA of the CDR3 is TGCAGCGTTCCCCCCATTGCAGATACGCAGTATTTT.